The entry below describes one TCR beta chain. Sequenced by immunoSEQ multiplex PCR; TCRdb stores in-frame clones only, minus some. The top ten hold 2.9% of the sample, which has approximately 130,000 clones, around 87% seen once. The record originates from a study of control samples from healthy donors and cancer patients. This CDR3 region has 16 residues. Germline V lookup: CDR1 LGHNA, CDR2 YSLEER. V was clipped by 0 bases and J by 2 bases, with 13 bases between them. This chain uses TRBV4-3 with TRBJ1-1; D gene unclear. The source is a man in his sixties in good health. Sequenced sample: blood. CDR3 sequence reads: CASSQDLLPTNTEAFF. In DNA, the CDR3 is TGCGCCAGCAGCCAAGATCTTCTGCCTACTAACACTGAAGCTTTCTTT.